This T cell receptor (beta chain) was captured by sequencing in a study of cytomegalovirus exposure and HLA in healthy donors. CDR1 is MNHEY, CDR2 SVGAGI, per germline. CDR3 size: 14 residues. V was clipped by 0 bases and J by 4 bases, with 9 bases between them. The PCR used 60 Vbeta and 13 Jbeta primers. Using immunoSEQ multiplex PCR, the repertoire was profiled, and TCRdb retains in-frame clones only, with some absent. The data show about 180,000 clones, approximately 70% seen once. The sequence was obtained from a human donor in good health. J is TRBJ1-1 and V is TRBV6-5, with unresolved D. The specimen sequenced was PBMCs. The CDR3 spells CASSYSEGTTEAFF. CDR3 bases: TGTGCCAGCAGTTACTCTGAGGGAACCACTGAAGCTTTCTTT.